This T cell receptor (beta chain) was found in a study of blood T cell repertoires in COVID-19. Study in general: The study drew acute and convalescent COVID-19 samples from the United States, Italy and Spain. Sources were T cells, B-cell-depleted T cells, or PBMCs; the material itself was cDNA or gDNA.

Original analysis: Amplification of reference gene primers provided the estimated nucleated cell counts. Only in-frame clones appear in the TCRdb table, and some are missing; sequencing was by immunoSEQ multiplex PCR. V and J calls and clone size follow that table, whereas D and trimming were derived from the DNA. The sample shows roughly 200,000 clones, about 77% of them seen only once. The sequence came from a woman of 80 years or more with active or convalescent COVID-19. The sample was peripheral blood.

The CDR3 region has the DNA TGTGCCAGCAGGCCCAACTTTGGGACAGGGAACTACGAGCAGTACTTC. Translating gives CASRPNFGTGNYEQYF. The gene calls are TRBV3-1 (or the pseudogene TRBV3-2) and TRBJ2-7; TRBD1 matches 9 bases. V trimming: 6 bases; J trimming: 3 bases; junction bases outside the gene matches: 12. Germline-derived CDR1 and CDR2 are LGHDT and YNNKEL (reference sequence). There are 16 residues in the CDR3.